This TCR beta chain derives from a study of CD8 T cells in ankylosing spondylitis. Broader study findings: For ankylosing spondylitis blood, a TCR beta motif of under ten highly homologous variants appeared characteristic.

This clonotype was recorded at least ten times. No antigen is known for it. Trimming pared 1 base from V and 6 bases from J, leaving 10 bases between. The CDR3 contains 13 residues. Germline CDR1 is ENHRY and CDR2 is SYGVKD. TCRdb redid the calling of the 5' RACE reads with MiXCR, one entry per CDR3 protein. The profile covers 700,000 to 1,000,000 distinct CDR3 sequences, with about 10% appearing a single time and about 0.5% taken by the ten largest. The specimen sequenced was blood, either unsorted or a sorted T cell fraction (not recorded which). The clonotype was recovered from a male donor with ankylosing spondylitis. The V gene is TRBV10-3, the J gene TRBJ2-7; D gene uncertain. Here the CDR3 reads CAISELRIGEQYF. The DNA for the CDR3 is TGTGCCATCAGTGAGTTGAGAATTGGCGAGCAGTACTTC.